Sequencing of this T cell receptor beta chain was carried out in a study of blood T cell repertoires in COVID-19. Study overall: The study drew acute and convalescent COVID-19 samples from the United States, Italy and Spain. Sample material is recorded as cDNA or gDNA derived from T cells, B-cell-depleted T cells, or PBMCs.

Per the germline V gene, CDR1 is MDHEN and CDR2 is SYDVKM. This CDR3 comprises 14 residues. V lost 6 bases to trimming and J lost 1 base, with 10 bases between them. Under the authors' procedure: Reference gene primers were amplified, and this amplification served to estimate nucleated cell counts. Assay used: immunoSEQ multiplex PCR; TCRdb lists only in-frame clones, some missing. From that table come the V and J calls and clone size; the DNA was used to work out D and trimming. The table shows over 85,000 clones, with about 90% occurring only once. The sample was peripheral blood. The gene calls are TRBV28 and TRBJ2-4, with a possible D match to TRBD1 (6 bases). This TCR came from a human donor in a cohort sampled during active COVID-19. CDR3 loop: CASSHGGAKNIQYF. The CDR3 DNA sequence: TGTGCCAGCAGCCATGGGGGCGCCAAAAACATTCAGTACTTC.